One sample yielded the 23 T cell receptor beta chains listed below, sequenced in a study of blood T cell repertoires in COVID-19. Profiling relied on immunoSEQ multiplex PCR, and the TCRdb table lists in-frame clones only, not all of them. The table has around 240,000 clones, 70% to 90% seen once. The sample comprised PBMCs or T cells enriched from blood (not recorded which). The origin of the receptors is a woman between 50 and 59 years old who had recovered from COVID-19.

The chain links TRBV19 to TRBJ2-3; 8 bases are shared with TRBD1. Germline V gene lookup returns CDR1 LNHDA and CDR2 SQIVND (reference sequence). This CDR3 spans 13 amino acids. With V trimmed by 10 bases and J by 4 bases, 7 bases remained unmatched. CDR3 coding DNA: TGTGCCACTTCTCAGGGGGCTCCAGATACGCAGTATTTT. Its protein is CATSQGAPDTQYF.

V usage is TRBV19 and J usage is TRBJ2-1; 8 bases are shared with TRBD2. This CDR3 comprises 14 residues. Germline V gene sequence: CDR1 LNHDA, CDR2 SQIVND (reference sequence). V was clipped by 5 bases and J by 9 bases; unmatched bases: 9. Here the CDR3 DNA reads TGTGCCAGTAGTCAACTAGCGGAACGGGGTGAGCAGTTCTTC. Protein sequence: CASSQLAERGEQFF.

V gene TRBV6-5 combines with J gene TRBJ1-2, with TRBD1 identical over 7 bases. Trimming cost V 0 bases and J 5 bases; bases outside gene matches: 6. Germline CDR1 and CDR2: MNHEY and SVGAGI. This CDR3 has 15 amino acids. The CDR3 bases are TGTGCCAGCAGTTACTCGGTCGGGACAGTTTATGGCTACACCTTC. Its protein product is CASSYSVGTVYGYTF.

This chain joins TRBV7-8 and TRBJ1-1, with TRBD1 identical over 8 bases. The CDR3 runs to 15 residues. Germline V gives CDR1 SGHVS, CDR2 FQNEAQ. V shed 0 bases and J 1 base; nucleotides not matched to a gene: 1. The CDR3 DNA follows: TGTGCCAGCAGCTTAGCCGGGACAGGGAACACTGAAGCTTTCTTT. Residues: CASSLAGTGNTEAFF.

The genes are TRBV19 and TRBJ1-1, with D perhaps TRBD1 (5 bases). The CDR3 contains 16 residues. CDR1 is LNHDA, CDR2 SQIVND, per germline (reference sequence). The V end was cut by 5 bases, the J end by 3 bases, with 19 bases between. CDR3 coding DNA: TGTGCCAGTAGTCCTAGAAGGAGGGGCCCTCACACTGAAGCTTTCTTT. This encodes CASSPRRRGPHTEAFF.

This chain links TRBV19 with TRBJ2-2; possible D gene TRBD1, 6 bases. This CDR3 comprises 15 residues. In germline, CDR1 is LNHDA, CDR2 SQIVND (reference sequence). Trimming shortened V by 6 bases and J by 1 base, and 12 bases separated the two germline ends. The CDR3 coding sequence is TGTGCCAGTAGCCTCACAGGGATGAACACCGGGGAGCTGTTTTTT. Translated: CASSLTGMNTGELFF. Combining the CDR3 with reference TRBV19 and TRBJ2-2 gives the whole variable domain DGGITQSPKYLFRKEGQNVTLSCEQNLNHDAMYWYRQDPGQGLRLIYYSQIVNDFQKGDIAEGYSVSREKKESFPLTVTSAQKNPTAFYLCASSLTGMNTGELFFGEGSRLTVL.

This chain joins TRBV28 and TRBJ2-5; the D gene is possibly TRBD2 (6 bases). With 3 bases removed from V and 1 base from J, the gap between germline ends came to 12 bases. Germline values: CDR1 MDHEN, CDR2 SYDVKM. The length of the CDR3 is 15 residues. This chain's CDR3 is CASSLGGPIQETQYF. The CDR3 bases are TGTGCCAGCAGTTTGGGGGGTCCAATCCAAGAGACCCAGTACTTC.

This clone showed up just a few times. This chain uses TRBV19 with TRBJ2-1, with 10 bases matching TRBD2. The germline V gene encodes CDR1 LNHDA and CDR2 SQIVND (reference sequence). Trimming cost V 10 bases and J 6 bases; bases outside gene matches: 9. The length of the CDR3 is 14 residues. The CDR3 protein is CATQRAGGPNEQFF. The CDR3 DNA reads TGTGCCACCCAGCGAGCGGGGGGGCCCAATGAGCAGTTCTTC.

The chain recombines TRBV12-3 or TRBV12-4 with TRBJ1-1; a possible D gene is TRBD1 (6 bases). CDR3 size: 13 residues. The ends were cut back, 1 base at V and 6 bases at J, with 9 bases in the middle. CDR3 DNA sequence: TGTGCCAGCAGTTTAGGACAGGAAGCTGAAGCTTTCTTT. Encoded protein: CASSLGQEAEAFF.

The CDR3 DNA reads TGCAGCGTGGGGGACAGAGCGTCAGGTGGCTACACCTTC. It specifies CSVGDRASGGYTF. V and J are TRBV29-1 and TRBJ1-2, with 7 bases aligning to TRBD1. V shed 6 bases and J 7 bases; nucleotides not matched to a gene: 11. The CDR3 runs to 13 residues. Germline CDR1 reads SQVTM; CDR2 reads ANQGSEA.

The V and J genes are TRBV28 and TRBJ1-5; 8 bases fit TRBD1. The CDR3 has 14 amino acids. V lost 7 bases to trimming and J lost 5 bases; unmatched junction nucleotides: 7. Germline-derived CDR1 and CDR2 are MDHEN and SYDVKM. DNA of the CDR3: TGTGCCAGCACCACAGGGGGTGGGTATCAGCCCCAGCATTTT. Its protein product is CASTTGGGYQPQHF.

The genes are TRBV18 and TRBJ2-4, with 9 bases identical to TRBD2. Trimming took 2 bases from V and 6 from J; bases not matched to a gene: 8. CDR3 length equals 16 residues. Germline lookup yields CDR1 KGHSH and CDR2 LQKENI. The CDR3 nucleotides read TGTGCCAGCTCACCAGGTAGTAGCGGGAGCGGAAACATTCAGTACTTC. Protein: CASSPGSSGSGNIQYF.

This clone was seen many times. V usage is TRBV3-1 (or the pseudogene TRBV3-2) and J usage is TRBJ2-7; D gene ambiguous. The germline V gene has CDR1 LGHDT and CDR2 YNNKEL (reference sequence). V was shortened by 0 bases and J by 3 bases, with 12 bases between the two germline ends. The CDR3 length is 15 residues. CDR3 nucleotide sequence: TGTGCCAGCAGCCAAGAGAGATTTCCCCGCTACGAGCAGTACTTC. It translates to CASSQERFPRYEQYF.

This chain's CDR3 is CASRTSGEGTDTQYF. CDR3 bases: TGTGCCAGCAGGACTAGCGGGGAAGGCACAGATACGCAGTATTTT. This rearrangement joins TRBV2 to TRBJ2-3, with TRBD2 matching 11 bases. V gave up 6 bases and J gave up 1 base; unmatched junction bases: 3. CDR1 is SNHLY, CDR2 FYNNEI, per germline. This CDR3 comprises 15 residues.

This clone appeared once. The chain uses TRBV19 and TRBJ1-5, with a possible D match to TRBD1 (5 bases). Germline assignment: CDR1 LNHDA and CDR2 SQIVND (reference sequence). V was cut by 3 bases and J by 2 bases, with 11 bases left in between. The CDR3 sequence is 15 residues long. The CDR3 DNA follows: TGTGCCAGTAGTATTTCAGGCAGGGGCAATCAGCCCCAGCATTTT. Its translation is CASSISGRGNQPQHF.

This chain joins TRBV27 and TRBJ1-4; tentatively, D is TRBD1 (6 bases). The CDR3 loop spans 15 amino acids. Germline-derived CDR1 and CDR2 are MNHEY and SMNVEV (reference sequence). Trimming removed 2 bases at V and 6 bases at J, with 13 bases between. CDR3 sequence (DNA): TGTGCCAGCAGTTTAATTGGGACAAACTATGAAAAACTGTTTTTT. This encodes CASSLIGTNYEKLFF.

In this sample, this clone turned up once. V usage is TRBV14 and J usage is TRBJ2-7; the D gene is possibly TRBD2 (6 bases). The CDR3 covers 17 residues. V shed 1 base and J shed 3 bases, with 19 bases lying between them. Germline V lookup: CDR1 SGHDN, CDR2 FVKESK. CDR3 coding DNA: TGTGCCAGCAGCCAAGGCCCAAGCGGGTTATTTCTCTACGAGCAGTACTTC. Its translation: CASSQGPSGLFLYEQYF.

The chain employs TRBV9 and TRBJ2-7, with D unresolved. Germline assignment: CDR1 SGDLS and CDR2 YYNGEE. This CDR3 has 14 amino acids. V was pared by 3 bases and J by 0 bases, with 10 bases between. CDR3 DNA: TGTGCCAGCAGCGCCGACTCCAGCTCCTACGAGCAGTACTTC. It codes for CASSADSSSYEQYF.

In its sample, this clone was seen once. The rearrangement joins TRBV9 to TRBJ1-6; D not certain. From germline, CDR1 is SGDLS and CDR2 YYNGEE. The length of the CDR3 is 14 residues. Trimming pared 3 bases from V and 4 bases from J, leaving 8 bases between. CDR3 DNA: TGTGCCAGCAGCGCTCTAAGTTATAATTCACCCCTCCACTTT. It specifies CASSALSYNSPLHF.

The sample holds one count of this clone. V usage is TRBV19 and J usage is TRBJ2-2, with 12 bases fitting TRBD2. The CDR3 is 15 residues long. V lost 7 bases and J lost 5; bases outside the gene matches: 5. The germline CDR1 and CDR2 sequences are LNHDA and SQIVND (reference sequence). In DNA form, the CDR3 reads TGTGCCAGTAATCCGGGACTAGCGGGTACCGGGGAGCTGTTTTTT. This translates into CASNPGLAGTGELFF.

This sequence joins TRBV7-9 and TRBJ2-7; D might be TRBD1 (5 bases). The V gene lost 1 base and the J gene lost 6 bases, with 10 bases spanning the gap. CDR3 length: 13 residues. Germline V CDR1 and CDR2: SEHNR, FQNEAQ (reference sequence). The CDR3 loop reads CASSLGTGFEQYF. The CDR3, as DNA: TGTGCCAGCAGCTTAGGAACAGGTTTCGAGCAGTACTTC.

The genes are TRBV7-9 and TRBJ2-1, with 9 bases fitting TRBD2. Germline lookup yields CDR1 SEHNR and CDR2 FQNEAQ (reference sequence). The CDR3 loop spans 17 amino acids. J lost 7 bases, V lost 5 bases, and 15 bases had no gene match. The CDR3 nucleotides are TGTGCCAGCAGCGTCTCCGGGACTAGCCTTATTCCGAATGAGCAGTTCTTC. Translated, it gives CASSVSGTSLIPNEQFF.

On this clone: A junction end diverges from the germline sequence, so it may reflect a read error. The chain couples TRBV5-4 to TRBJ2-7; 14 bases are a match to TRBD2. Per the germline V gene, CDR1 is SGHNT and CDR2 is YYREEE (reference sequence). The CDR3 loop spans 14 amino acids. The CDR3 sequence is CASSLGTSGRPGGF. CDR3 bases: TGTGCCAGCAGCTTGGGGACTAGCGGGAGGCCCGGGGGGTTC.